The 26 T cell receptor beta chains listed next were all sequenced from one sample in a study of identical twins. From the 5' RACE reads, TCRdb called clonotypes with MiXCR, one entry per CDR3 protein. The table lists fewer than 250,000 distinct CDR3 sequences, approximately 8% of them singletons. The same sample was also used in a study of yellow fever vaccine responses in identical twins.

Input material: CD8+ T cells sorted from blood. All receptors come from a woman under 30 in good health.

This clonotype occurred many times. The chain joins TRBV3-1 to TRBJ1-2; D is unresolved. V was cut by 0 bases and J by 3 bases, with 2 bases left in between. The CDR3 is 12 residues long. Germline V gene lookup returns CDR1 LGHDT and CDR2 YNNKEL (reference sequence). The CDR3 coding sequence is TGTGCCAGCAGCCAAGACGACTATGGCTACACCTTC. This gives the protein CASSQDDYGYTF.

This clonotype was picked up a small number of times. The chain couples TRBV7-3 to TRBJ2-7, with 9 bases that match TRBD1. This CDR3 is 14 amino acids long. The V gene end was trimmed by 3 bases and the J gene end by 5 bases; junction bases not matched to a gene: 5. Germline V gene lookup returns CDR1 SGHTA and CDR2 FQGTGA. CDR3 in DNA: TGTGCCAGCAGCTTGGGACAGGGCGAAAACGAGCAGTACTTC. Protein product: CASSLGQGENEQYF.

This clonotype was observed many times. V and J are TRBV2 and TRBJ2-1; D possibly uses TRBD1 or TRBD2 (5 bases each). In germline, CDR1 is SNHLY, CDR2 FYNNEI. Trimming pared 6 bases from V and 4 bases from J, leaving 19 bases between. The CDR3 runs to 16 residues. CDR3 sequence: CASRDTRDGFYNEQFF. CDR3 nucleotides: TGTGCCAGCAGGGACACACGGGACGGATTTTACAATGAGCAGTTCTTC.

This chain uses TRBV3-1 with TRBJ2-7; TRBD2 might be the D (7 bases). The CDR3 length is 15 residues. The V and J ends lost 1 base and 0 bases respectively, with 10 bases between them. Germline CDR1 and CDR2: LGHDT and YNNKEL (reference sequence). The CDR3 sequence is CASSQARGGSYEQYF. The DNA of the CDR3 is TGTGCCAGCAGCCAAGCGAGGGGGGGCTCCTACGAGCAGTACTTC.

In its sample, this clonotype was seen many times. This chain connects TRBV11-1 to TRBJ2-3; D is perhaps TRBD1 (6 bases). V lost 3 bases and J lost 2, with 30 bases in between. This CDR3 is built from 21 residues. Per the germline V gene, CDR1 is SGHAT and CDR2 is FQDESV (reference sequence). The CDR3 here is CASSLINRGPTGQTFTDTQYF. CDR3 nucleotide sequence: TGTGCCAGCAGCTTGATCAATCGGGGTCCCACCGGACAGACCTTCACAGATACGCAGTATTTT.

This clonotype showed up just a few times. The gene calls are TRBV9 and TRBJ2-5; tentatively, D is TRBD1 (6 bases). The CDR3 loop spans 15 amino acids. In germline, CDR1 is SGDLS, CDR2 YYNGEE. Trimming took off 0 bases at V and 2 bases at J, with 11 bases between the two ends. The CDR3 DNA reads TGTGCCAGCAGCGTAGGAGACAGGCAGCAAGAGACCCAGTACTTC. It is translated as CASSVGDRQQETQYF.

This clonotype was observed a few times. The V gene is TRBV9, the J gene TRBJ1-4; no definite D call. This CDR3 has 15 residues. Between the trimmed V and J ends, which lost 0 bases and 0 bases, there was a span of 6 bases. CDR1 is SGDLS, CDR2 YYNGEE, per germline. The chain's CDR3 is CASSVEGSTNEKLFF. CDR3 sequence (DNA): TGTGCCAGCAGCGTAGAAGGCTCAACTAATGAAAAACTGTTTTTT. Combining the CDR3 with reference TRBV9 and TRBJ1-4 gives the whole variable domain DSGVTQTPKHLITATGQRVTLRCSPRSGDLSVYWYQQSLDQGLQFLIQYYNGEERAKGNILERFSAQQFPDLHSELNLSSLELGDSALYFCASSVEGSTNEKLFFGSGTQLSVL.

This clonotype was counted ten times or more. The genes are TRBV20-1 and TRBJ2-1; 7 bases line up with TRBD1. The V gene end was trimmed by 5 bases and the J gene end by 5 bases; junction bases not matched to a gene: 6. The CDR3 totals 13 residues. CDR1 DFQATT and CDR2 SNEGSKA come from the germline V gene (reference sequence). CDR3 loop: CSARDSNNNEQFF. CDR3 bases: TGCAGTGCTCGGGACAGCAACAACAATGAGCAGTTCTTC.

This clonotype appeared many times. The chain links TRBV24-1 to TRBJ2-2, with a possible D match to TRBD1 (5 bases). V was shortened by 0 bases and J by 0 bases, with 7 bases between the two germline ends. This CDR3 region has 16 residues. CDR1 KGHDR and CDR2 SFDVKD come from the germline V gene. Written as DNA, the CDR3 is TGTGCCACCAGTGATTTGCCAGGGACGAACACCGGGGAGCTGTTTTTT. As protein: CATSDLPGTNTGELFF.

In its sample, this clonotype was seen a few times. The V call is TRBV28, the J call TRBJ2-7, with D tentatively TRBD1 (6 bases). The V end lost 10 bases, the J end lost 4 bases, and 17 bases lay between the germline ends. From germline, CDR1 is MDHEN and CDR2 SYDVKM. This CDR3 has 13 residues. CDR3 sequence reads: CATQGPQGYEQYV. Here the CDR3 DNA reads TGTGCCACCCAGGGTCCTCAGGGGTACGAGCAGTACGTC.

This clonotype was recorded many times. V is TRBV25-1 and J is TRBJ2-2; D perhaps matches TRBD2 (5 bases). Trimming pared 5 bases from V and 3 bases from J, leaving 13 bases between. The CDR3 extends over 15 amino acids. Germline CDR1 is MGHDK and CDR2 is SYGVNS. CDR3: CASSSRTRDTGELFF. The CDR3 region has the DNA TGTGCCAGCAGTTCCCGTACTAGGGACACCGGGGAGCTGTTTTTT.

This clonotype was detected many times. This chain connects TRBV10-3 to TRBJ1-1; no clear D. V was clipped by 3 bases and J by 3 bases, with 8 bases between them. The V gene's germline CDR1 is ENHRY and CDR2 SYGVKD. The CDR3 contains 13 residues. CDR3 loop: CAISESGYTEAFF. The CDR3 coding sequence is TGTGCCATCAGTGAATCGGGATACACTGAAGCTTTCTTT.

In DNA form, the CDR3 reads TGTGCCAGCAGTTTAAGGCTAGGGCTATACGAGCAGTACTTC. Its translation: CASSLRLGLYEQYF. This chain joins TRBV28 and TRBJ2-7, with D hard to call. CDR3 size: 14 residues. Germline loops: CDR1 MDHEN, CDR2 SYDVKM. V lost 2 bases and J 4 bases, leaving 12 bases between the germline ends. The complete variable domain, with remaining parts taken from reference TRBV28 and TRBJ2-7, reads DVKVTQSSRYLVKRTGEKVFLECVQDMDHENMFWYRQDPGLGLRLIYFSYDVKMKEKGDIPEGYSVSREKKERFSLILESASTNQTSMYLCASSLRLGLYEQYFGPGTRLTVT.

The chain joins TRBV5-1 to TRBJ2-3; 13 bases line up with TRBD2. The length of the CDR3 is 15 residues. CDR1 SGHRS and CDR2 YFSETQ come from the germline V gene. V lost 6 bases to trimming and J lost 3 bases; unmatched junction nucleotides: 4. The CDR3 sequence: CASTGLAGATDTQYF. In nucleotides, the CDR3 is TGCGCCAGCACCGGACTAGCGGGGGCAACAGATACGCAGTATTTT.

This clonotype was seen repeatedly, ten times or more. This rearrangement joins TRBV6-4 to TRBJ2-2; tentative D call: TRBD1 (6 bases). V lost 3 bases, J lost 0 bases, and 8 bases lay in between. Per germline, CDR1 MRHNA and CDR2 SNTAGT. This CDR3 has 15 residues. CDR3 DNA sequence: TGTGCCAGCAGTGAGGGGGCGGCGAACACCGGGGAGCTGTTTTTT. As protein: CASSEGAANTGELFF.

This clonotype was seen ten or more times. The rearrangement links TRBV20-1 to TRBJ2-1, with 14 bases aligning to TRBD2. V was clipped by 3 bases and J by 8 bases; unmatched bases: 12. The germline gives CDR1 DFQATT, CDR2 SNEGSKA (reference sequence). This CDR3 spans 17 amino acids. The CDR3 sequence is CSARTSGTSGSLYEQFF. The CDR3 DNA sequence: TGCAGTGCTAGGACGAGCGGGACTAGCGGGAGTCTGTATGAGCAGTTCTTC.

The chain combines TRBV28 with TRBJ2-5; D is possibly TRBD1 or TRBD2 (5 bases each). The CDR3 is made up of 15 amino acids. Trimming shortened V by 7 bases and J by 4 bases, and 19 bases separated the two germline ends. Germline CDR1 MDHEN, CDR2 SYDVKM. This CDR3 reads CASTVFGAQGETQYF. The CDR3 nucleotides are TGTGCCAGCACCGTCTTCGGGGCTCAGGGAGAGACCCAGTACTTC.

This clonotype was counted only a few times. V usage is TRBV24-1 and J usage is TRBJ2-1; D is unresolved. From germline, CDR1 is KGHDR and CDR2 SFDVKD. This CDR3 comprises 12 residues. V was cut by 0 bases and J by 8 bases, with 4 bases left in between. The CDR3 bases are TGTGCCACCAGTGATTTGAGGGATGAGCAGTTCTTC. This sequence encodes CATSDLRDEQFF.

This clonotype was seen many times. The rearrangement links TRBV3-1 to TRBJ1-4, with no clear D. Trimming took off 2 bases at V and 0 bases at J, with 10 bases between the two ends. CDR1 is LGHDT, CDR2 YNNKEL, per germline (reference sequence). The CDR3 loop spans 16 amino acids. The CDR3, as DNA: TGTGCCAGCAGCCAACGGGTCGGCGCAACTAATGAAAAACTGTTTTTT. This sequence encodes CASSQRVGATNEKLFF.

The chain has TRBV20-1 and TRBJ1-6; D unclear. V was pared by 6 bases and J by 2 bases, with 11 bases between. The CDR3 consists of 14 residues. Germline V CDR1 and CDR2: DFQATT, SNEGSKA (reference sequence). The CDR3 coding sequence is TGCAGTGCGTCGGACGTGACCTATAATTCACCCCTCCACTTT. Amino acids: CSASDVTYNSPLHF.

The sample holds many counts of this clonotype. This chain links TRBV20-1 with TRBJ2-4, with D possibly called TRBD1 or TRBD2 (5 bases each). The CDR3 is 12 amino acids. V was shortened by 3 bases and J by 7 bases, with 10 bases between the two germline ends. Germline V lookup: CDR1 DFQATT, CDR2 SNEGSKA (reference sequence). CDR3 in DNA: TGCAGTGCTAGCGGGGCCCAGAACATTCAGTACTTC. Translated, it gives CSASGAQNIQYF.

J is TRBJ2-1 and V is TRBV7-9, with TRBD1 matching over 8 bases. V lost 5 bases, J lost 0 bases, and 6 bases stayed unmatched. The CDR3 contains 16 residues. Germline CDR1 is SEHNR and CDR2 is FQNEAQ (reference sequence). In nucleotides, the CDR3 is TGTGCCAGCAGCCGCGGACAGGGAAGCTCCTACAATGAGCAGTTCTTC. It yields the protein CASSRGQGSSYNEQFF.

The genes are TRBV14 and TRBJ2-5, with D uncertain. The CDR3 length is 18 residues. Germline CDR1 reads SGHDN; CDR2 reads FVKESK. V shed 1 base and J shed 1 base, with 19 bases lying between them. CDR3 DNA: TGTGCCAGCAGCCAAGGATTCTCTTTGATGTTCAGCCAAGAGACCCAGTACTTC. Translating it yields CASSQGFSLMFSQETQYF.

The chain employs TRBV6-5 and TRBJ2-2; D call uncertain. The CDR3 has 16 residues. CDR1 and CDR2 from the germline V gene are MNHEY and SVGAGI. Trimming stripped 0 bases from V and 4 bases from J, with 12 bases between. CDR3 sequence: CASSYSMPEATGELFF. The DNA of the CDR3 is TGTGCCAGCAGTTACTCGATGCCCGAGGCCACCGGGGAGCTGTTTTTT.

This chain connects TRBV28 to TRBJ2-1; 7 bases agree with TRBD2. V trimming: 7 bases; J trimming: 4 bases; junction bases outside the gene matches: 7. Per germline, CDR1 MDHEN and CDR2 SYDVKM. This CDR3 contains 14 residues. The CDR3 region is CASKEGGLYNEQFF. The CDR3, as DNA: TGTGCCAGCAAAGAGGGAGGGCTTTACAATGAGCAGTTCTTC. Variable domain in full (rest from reference TRBV28 and TRBJ2-1): DVKVTQSSRYLVKRTGEKVFLECVQDMDHENMFWYRQDPGLGLRLIYFSYDVKMKEKGDIPEGYSVSREKKERFSLILESASTNQTSMYLCASKEGGLYNEQFFGPGTRLTVL.

This clonotype occurred a few times. The chain carries TRBV13 and TRBJ1-1; TRBD1 matches at 9 bases. J was trimmed by 7 bases and V by 2 bases; bases with no gene match: 8. The CDR3 extends over 15 amino acids. Germline values: CDR1 PRHDT, CDR2 FYEKMQ (reference sequence). CDR3 DNA sequence: TGTGCCAGCAGCTTATTACTTACAGGGGGCAATGAAGCTTTCTTT. This translates into CASSLLLTGGNEAFF.